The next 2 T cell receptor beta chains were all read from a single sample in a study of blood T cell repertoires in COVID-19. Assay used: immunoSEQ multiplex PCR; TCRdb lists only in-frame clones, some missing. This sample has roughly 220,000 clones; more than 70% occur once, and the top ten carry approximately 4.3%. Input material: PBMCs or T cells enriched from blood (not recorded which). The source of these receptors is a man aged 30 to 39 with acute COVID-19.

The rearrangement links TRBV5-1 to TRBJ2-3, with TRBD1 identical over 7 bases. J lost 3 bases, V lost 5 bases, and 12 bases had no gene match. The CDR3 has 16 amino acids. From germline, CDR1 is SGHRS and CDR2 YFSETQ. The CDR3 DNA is TGCGCCAGCAGGCTCCTCAACAGGGGTGAGACAGATACGCAGTATTTT. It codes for CASRLLNRGETDTQYF.

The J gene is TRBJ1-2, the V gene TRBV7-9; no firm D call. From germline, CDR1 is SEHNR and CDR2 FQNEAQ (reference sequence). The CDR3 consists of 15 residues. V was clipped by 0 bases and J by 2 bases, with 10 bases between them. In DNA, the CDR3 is TGTGCCAGCAGCTTAGCCGGCAGGCGAAACTATGGCTACACCTTC. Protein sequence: CASSLAGRRNYGYTF.